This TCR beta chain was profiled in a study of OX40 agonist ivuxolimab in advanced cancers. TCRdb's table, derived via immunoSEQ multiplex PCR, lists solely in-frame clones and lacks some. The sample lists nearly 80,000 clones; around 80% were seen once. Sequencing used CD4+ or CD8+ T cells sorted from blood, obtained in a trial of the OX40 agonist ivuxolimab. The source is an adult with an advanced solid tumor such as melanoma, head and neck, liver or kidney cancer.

The CDR3 DNA follows: TGTGCCAGCTCACCGGCTAGCGGGGAGGATACGCAGTATTTT. This translates into CASSPASGEDTQYF. The chain links TRBV18 to TRBJ2-3; 9 bases agree with TRBD2. Germline lookup yields CDR1 KGHSH and CDR2 LQKENI. V was pared by 3 bases and J by 6 bases, with 4 bases of the junction left unmatched. The CDR3 totals 14 residues.